This entry lists 30 T cell receptor beta chains sequenced from one sample in a study of vaccination effects on CD4 cells after COVID-19. TCRdb's copy holds only in-frame clones and misses some; the assay was immunoSEQ multiplex PCR. This table holds tens of thousands of clones, 72% found once. Sequencing in the ViraFEST assay came after antigen-specific CD4+ T cells had been expanded with viral peptide pools, which were used to stimulate PBMC. At the end of approximately 10 days of culture, CD4+ T cells were isolated. Each participant received a vaccine that was either BNT162b2 or mRNA-1273, given as two doses. Their specific antigens are unknown. This specimen consisted of CD4+ T cells from PBMCs cultured with HCoV-229E spike peptides, obtained after COVID-19 vaccination. These receptors came from a human donor who received a COVID-19 vaccine.

The chain joins TRBV20-1 to TRBJ2-3; 8 bases are a match to TRBD1. The CDR3 runs to 16 residues. Germline CDR1 reads DFQATT; CDR2 reads SNEGSKA (reference sequence). V gave up 3 bases and J gave up 0 bases; unmatched junction bases: 8. As DNA, the CDR3 is TGCAGTGCTAGTGATCCTCGGACAGGGAGCACAGATACGCAGTATTTT. Translated: CSASDPRTGSTDTQYF.

The chain combines TRBV25-1 with TRBJ2-3, with 10 bases identical to TRBD2. Germline V gives CDR1 MGHDK, CDR2 SYGVNS. J was trimmed by 6 bases and V by 2 bases; bases with no gene match: 11. This CDR3 is built from 17 residues. The CDR3 nucleotides are TGTGCCAGCAGTGAAGGGGCCTGGGGAGCGGGGGGGGATACGCAGTATTTT. Translation: CASSEGAWGAGGDTQYF.

The chain employs TRBV27 and TRBJ2-3; perhaps TRBD1 as D (5 bases). This CDR3 comprises 15 residues. CDR1 is MNHEY, CDR2 SMNVEV, per germline (reference sequence). Between the trimmed V and J ends, which lost 2 bases and 5 bases, there was a span of 14 bases. Written as DNA, the CDR3 is TGTGCCAGCAGTTTAGGGCAGGGTCGGGTAGATACGCAGTATTTT. Its translation is CASSLGQGRVDTQYF.

CDR3 nucleotide sequence: TGTGCCACCAGCAAAGACAGGCTGACCAATAATTCACCCCTCCACTTT. Protein product: CATSKDRLTNNSPLHF. This sequence joins TRBV15 and TRBJ1-6; tentative D call: TRBD1 (6 bases). There are 16 residues in the CDR3. Trimming took 4 bases from V and 5 from J, leaving 15 bases between them. Germline lookup yields CDR1 LNHNV and CDR2 YYDKDF (reference sequence).

The count of this clone is one. The V call is TRBV18, the J call TRBJ1-1, with 10 bases fitting TRBD1. With V trimmed by 2 bases and J by 4 bases, 7 bases remained unmatched. CDR3 length equals 16 residues. CDR1 KGHSH and CDR2 LQKENI come from the germline V gene. This CDR3 is CASSPRTGGVGTEAFF. The CDR3 nucleotides are TGTGCCAGCTCACCAAGGACAGGGGGAGTGGGCACTGAAGCTTTCTTT.

This clone was counted between two and nine times. This chain uses TRBV5-8 with TRBJ2-7; D remains ambiguous. The germline V gene encodes CDR1 SGHTS and CDR2 YDEGEE. Between the trimmed V and J ends, which lost 4 bases and 5 bases, there was a span of 7 bases. CDR3 length: 11 residues. The CDR3 DNA reads as TGTGCCAGCAGCCCGTACGACGAGCAGTACTTC. Its translation is CASSPYDEQYF.

The chain links TRBV7-2 to TRBJ2-3; 13 bases are shared with TRBD2. Germline lookup yields CDR1 SGHTA and CDR2 FQGNSA. CDR3 length: 16 amino acids. Trimming cost V 5 bases and J 4 bases; bases outside gene matches: 6. CDR3 loop: CASSLGLAGEADTQYF. CDR3 bases: TGTGCCAGCAGCCTAGGACTAGCGGGAGAGGCAGATACGCAGTATTTT.

This clone was seen just once. The chain combines TRBV11-2 with TRBJ2-3; D not resolved. CDR1 is SGHAT, CDR2 FQNNGV, per germline. This CDR3 contains 13 residues. Trimming took off 1 base at V and 5 bases at J, with 7 bases between the two ends. CDR3: CASSLGREDTQYF. The CDR3 DNA is TGTGCCAGCAGCTTAGGTCGCGAAGATACGCAGTATTTT.

The chain links TRBV4-2 to TRBJ1-3; 8 positions agree with TRBD1. The CDR3 sequence is 15 residues long. Trimming cost V 4 bases and J 1 base; bases outside gene matches: 3. Germline CDR1 is LGHNA and CDR2 is YNFKEQ. This chain's CDR3 is CASSLDRGSGNTIYF. The DNA of the CDR3 is TGTGCCAGCAGCCTCGACAGGGGATCTGGAAACACCATATATTTT.

The rearrangement links TRBV29-1 to TRBJ2-1; 7 positions agree with TRBD2. V lost 4 bases, J lost 5 bases, and 8 bases stayed unmatched. The germline V gene has CDR1 SQVTM and CDR2 ANQGSEA. The CDR3 extends over 14 amino acids. CDR3 sequence: CSVAFRLADNEQFF. The CDR3 bases are TGCAGCGTTGCTTTTCGGCTAGCGGACAATGAGCAGTTCTTC.

This chain connects TRBV5-6 to TRBJ1-2; a weak D match, TRBD1 (6 bases). The germline V and J ends were trimmed by 2 bases and 0 bases, with 17 bases remaining between them. The CDR3 length is 17 residues. Looked up from germline, CDR1 is SGHDT and CDR2 is YYEEEE. CDR3 bases: TGTGCCAGCAGCTTAGGTTCCGGGGGCTGGCCTAACTATGGCTACACCTTC. Protein sequence: CASSLGSGGWPNYGYTF.

The chain is built from TRBV12-5 and TRBJ1-2, with D perhaps TRBD1 (5 bases). Germline-derived CDR1 and CDR2 are LGHNT and FRNRAP. V lost 6 bases and J lost 3, with 14 bases in between. The CDR3 extends over 14 amino acids. This CDR3 reads CASGQGRDDYGYTF. The CDR3 coding sequence is TGTGCTAGTGGGCAGGGCAGGGACGACTATGGCTACACCTTC.

This chain connects TRBV24-1 to TRBJ2-1; 12 bases agree with TRBD2. Germline loops: CDR1 KGHDR, CDR2 SFDVKD. This CDR3 is 18 amino acids long. V lost 4 bases and J lost 8; bases outside the gene matches: 14. The CDR3: CATSDRTSGGYWSDEQFF. DNA of the CDR3: TGTGCCACCAGTGACCGTACTAGCGGGGGGTACTGGAGCGATGAGCAGTTCTTC.

The chain uses TRBV25-1 and TRBJ2-1; 8 nucleotides agree with TRBD1. The CDR3 is made up of 12 amino acids. After removal of 6 bases from V and 10 bases from J, the junction contained 5 bases not matched to a gene. The germline V gene has CDR1 MGHDK and CDR2 SYGVNS. The CDR3 reads CASRPGGEEQFF. CDR3 DNA sequence: TGTGCCAGCAGACCAGGGGGCGAGGAGCAGTTCTTC. The full variable domain, in which reference TRBV25-1 and TRBJ2-1 provide the parts outside the CDR3, is EADIYQTPRYLVIGTGKKITLECSQTMGHDKMYWYQQDPGMELHLIHYSYGVNSTEKGDLSSESTVSRIRTEHFPLTLESARPSHTSQYLCASRPGGEEQFFGPGTRLTVL.

This clone was observed a single time. This chain connects TRBV9 to TRBJ2-5; D is possibly TRBD2 (5 bases). V was cut by 2 bases and J by 0 bases, with 11 bases left in between. The CDR3 length is 15 residues. Germline V lookup: CDR1 SGDLS, CDR2 YYNGEE. This chain's CDR3 is CASSVNAGHQETQYF. In DNA, the CDR3 is TGTGCCAGCAGCGTCAATGCGGGCCACCAAGAGACCCAGTACTTC.

This chain links TRBV6-8 with TRBJ2-2; 7 bases align to TRBD2. This CDR3 has 16 amino acids. Germline CDR1 is MNHGY and CDR2 is SAAAGT. The ends lost 7 bases at V and 5 bases at J; junction bases unmatched: 13. Here the CDR3 reads CASTDFGTTLTGELFF. The CDR3 coding sequence is TGTGCCAGCACAGACTTCGGGACTACCCTAACCGGGGAGCTGTTTTTT.

The chain uses TRBV6-5 and TRBJ2-2; the D is unclear. CDR1 is MNHEY and CDR2 is SVGAGI in the germline V gene. The V gene lost 6 bases and the J gene lost 1 base, with 9 bases spanning the gap. The CDR3 spans 14 residues. This CDR3 is CASRVSGNTGELFF. The CDR3 coding sequence is TGTGCCAGCAGGGTTTCCGGGAACACCGGGGAGCTGTTTTTT.

The V gene is TRBV3-1 (or the pseudogene TRBV3-2), the J gene TRBJ2-7, with 8 nucleotides matching TRBD2. The trim removed 3 bases at V and 1 base at J, leaving 2 bases unmatched. The CDR3 sequence is 14 residues long. CDR1 and CDR2 from the germline V gene are LGHDT and YNNKEL (reference sequence). CDR3 protein: CASSQLAGSYEQYF. DNA of the CDR3: TGTGCCAGCAGCCAGCTAGCGGGTTCCTACGAGCAGTACTTC.

The chain combines TRBV4-1 with TRBJ2-7, with a possible D match to TRBD2 (5 bases). V dropped 4 bases and J dropped 0 bases, with 16 bases sitting between them. Per the germline V gene, CDR1 is MGHRA and CDR2 is YSYEKL. This CDR3 spans 16 amino acids. Here the CDR3 reads CASSPFTGGSSYEQYF. Here the CDR3 DNA reads TGCGCCAGCAGCCCATTCACCGGAGGAAGCTCCTACGAGCAGTACTTC.

The genes are TRBV6-2 or TRBV6-3 and TRBJ2-3; 8 positions agree with TRBD2. The J segment lost 3 bases and the V segment lost 6 bases, leaving 8 bases of the junction unmatched. The CDR3 contains 15 residues. Germline-derived CDR1 and CDR2 are MNHEY and SVGEGT. This CDR3 is CASSLTSGRTDTQYF. The CDR3 region has the DNA TGTGCCAGCAGCCTGACGAGCGGGAGAACAGATACGCAGTATTTT.

The chain combines TRBV2 with TRBJ1-3; no clear D. This CDR3 has 14 residues. Trimming removed 4 bases at V and 3 bases at J, with 10 bases between. Per the germline V gene, CDR1 is SNHLY and CDR2 is FYNNEI. The CDR3 loop is CASSGSRNGNTIYF. The CDR3 DNA is TGTGCCAGCAGTGGGAGTAGGAATGGAAACACCATATATTTT. Using reference TRBV2 and TRBJ1-3 for the parts outside the CDR3, the full variable domain is EPEVTQTPSHQVTQMGQEVILRCVPISNHLYFYWYRQILGQKVEFLVSFYNNEISEKSEIFDDQFSVERPDGSNFTLKIRSTKLEDSAMYFCASSGSRNGNTIYFGEGSWLTVV.

This clone was seen more than once but under ten times. This chain connects TRBV5-4 to TRBJ2-7, with TRBD2 matching over 13 bases. This CDR3 has 16 residues. V lost 5 bases and J lost 1; bases outside the gene matches: 6. Germline V gene lookup returns CDR1 SGHNT and CDR2 YYREEE (reference sequence). The CDR3 DNA is TGTGCCAGCAGTTCAGGACTAGCGGGGGTATCCTACGAGCAGTACTTC. This sequence encodes CASSSGLAGVSYEQYF.

V gene TRBV5-5 combines with J gene TRBJ1-5; the D is unclear. CDR1 and CDR2 from the germline V gene are SGHKS and YYEKEE (reference sequence). The length of the CDR3 is 13 residues. The V end was cut by 3 bases, the J end by 5 bases, with 9 bases between. The CDR3 DNA is TGTGCCAGCAGCTGGGCTCCTTATCAGCCCCAGCATTTT. Protein product: CASSWAPYQPQHF.

The J gene is TRBJ2-2, the V gene TRBV30; 7 bases are shared with TRBD1. Germline values: CDR1 GTSNPN, CDR2 SVGIG (reference sequence). The CDR3 length is 14 residues. V dropped 3 bases and J dropped 2; count of bases not matched to a gene: 3. In DNA form, the CDR3 reads TGTGCCTGGAGGGACAGGCGAAACACCGGGGAGCTGTTTTTT. Translated: CAWRDRRNTGELFF.

The genes are TRBV12-3 or TRBV12-4 and TRBJ2-5, with 7 nucleotides matching TRBD1. There are 13 residues in the CDR3. J gave up 3 bases and V 5 bases, and 3 bases lay outside the gene matches. CDR3 sequence reads: CASSPGQKETQYF. In nucleotides, the CDR3 is TGTGCCAGCAGTCCGGGACAGAAAGAGACCCAGTACTTC.

This sequence joins TRBV11-2 and TRBJ2-2, with TRBD1 matching 9 bases. Per the germline V gene, CDR1 is SGHAT and CDR2 is FQNNGV. Trimming removed 6 bases from V and 7 bases from J; junction bases left unmatched: 3. CDR3 length equals 13 residues. CDR3 in DNA: TGTGCCAGCAGGAACAGGGGGCGCGGGGAGCTGTTTTTT. Translated, it gives CASRNRGRGELFF.

V is TRBV7-2 and J is TRBJ1-1; 9 bases are shared with TRBD1. Germline V CDR1 and CDR2: SGHTA, FQGNSA. Trimming took 1 base from V and 1 from J; bases not matched to a gene: 4. The CDR3 loop spans 16 amino acids. Here the CDR3 reads CASSLGPGQGNTEAFF. In DNA form, the CDR3 reads TGTGCCAGCAGCTTAGGGCCGGGACAGGGGAACACTGAAGCTTTCTTT.

This chain links TRBV11-2 with TRBJ2-7; no reliable D call. The CDR3 is 12 residues long. The V and J ends lost 2 bases and 4 bases respectively, with 6 bases between them. The germline gives CDR1 SGHAT, CDR2 FQNNGV. The CDR3 region has the DNA TGTGCCAGCAGCTTATTGGGATACGAGCAGTACTTC. This encodes CASSLLGYEQYF. Filled out from reference TRBV11-2 and TRBJ2-7, the complete variable domain reads EAGVAQSPRYKIIEKRQSVAFWCNPISGHATLYWYQQILGQGPKLLIQFQNNGVVDDSQLPKDRFSAERLKGVDSTLKIQPAKLEDSAVYLCASSLLGYEQYFGPGTRLTVT.

The J gene is TRBJ2-6, the V gene TRBV2; D not resolved. Germline assignment: CDR1 SNHLY and CDR2 FYNNEI. V was cut by 6 bases and J by 0 bases, with 9 bases left in between. The CDR3 extends over 15 amino acids. CDR3 in DNA: TGTGCCAGCAGCGTAACACACTCTGGGGCCAACGTCCTGACTTTC. This codes for CASSVTHSGANVLTF.

This chain connects TRBV29-1 to TRBJ2-7; D remains unclear. Trimming took off 6 bases at V and 0 bases at J, with 6 bases between the two ends. This CDR3 region has 11 residues. The V gene's germline CDR1 is SQVTM and CDR2 ANQGSEA. In nucleotides, the CDR3 is TGCAGCGTCGCAAGCTCCTACGAGCAGTACTTC. Amino acid sequence: CSVASSYEQYF.